The 19 T cell receptor beta chains in this list originate from one sample, sequenced in a study of control samples from healthy donors and cancer patients. TCRdb keeps only in-frame clones here, not all; method: immunoSEQ multiplex PCR. The table records some 150,000 clones, 75% to 95% of them present only once. The specimen sequenced was blood. The receptors here all came from a man aged 30 to 45 in good health.

This sequence joins TRBV28 and TRBJ1-1, with a weak D call TRBD1 (6 bases). The V gene's germline CDR1 is MDHEN and CDR2 SYDVKM. The CDR3 spans 16 residues. Trimming cost V 5 bases and J 4 bases, with 20 bases left between them. In nucleotides, the CDR3 is TGTGCCAGCAGTACAACCGGGACAAAACCTTCCACTGAAGCTTTCTTT. This encodes CASSTTGTKPSTEAFF.

The chain carries TRBV15 and TRBJ1-3; D remains unclear. V lost 2 bases to trimming and J lost 0 bases, with 11 bases between them. The CDR3 is made up of 16 amino acids. Germline lookup yields CDR1 LNHNV and CDR2 YYDKDF (reference sequence). The CDR3 DNA is TGTGCCACCAGCAGATTGCGGGGTATCTCTGGAAACACCATATATTTT. This encodes CATSRLRGISGNTIYF.

V is TRBV18 and J is TRBJ2-2; D gene ambiguous. V was clipped by 4 bases and J by 0 bases, with 12 bases between them. CDR1 is KGHSH, CDR2 LQKENI, per germline. The CDR3 is made up of 16 amino acids. The CDR3 region has the DNA TGTGCCAGCTCACAGCAAAGACGGACGAACACCGGGGAGCTGTTTTTT. This gives the protein CASSQQRRTNTGELFF.

The rearrangement joins TRBV30 to TRBJ1-6; D unclear. The CDR3 consists of 16 residues. Germline CDR1 and CDR2: GTSNPN and SVGIG (reference sequence). V dropped 3 bases and J dropped 7 bases, with 19 bases sitting between them. The CDR3 is CAWSPTGGVFNSPLHF. The DNA of the CDR3 is TGTGCCTGGAGCCCCACGGGCGGGGTCTTCAATTCACCCCTCCACTTT.

The V gene is TRBV2, the J gene TRBJ2-1; the match to TRBD2 covers 10 bases. CDR1 SNHLY and CDR2 FYNNEI come from the germline V gene. The trim removed 2 bases at V and 4 bases at J, leaving 5 bases unmatched. The CDR3 spans 16 residues. The CDR3 bases are TGTGCCAGCAGTGAAAGTCTAGCGGGGGAATACAATGAGCAGTTCTTC. The encoded protein is CASSESLAGEYNEQFF.

The chain links TRBV2 to TRBJ1-3; tentative D call: TRBD1 (5 bases). Trimming cost V 2 bases and J 2 bases, with 10 bases left between them. This CDR3 spans 15 amino acids. The germline V gene has CDR1 SNHLY and CDR2 FYNNEI. CDR3 sequence reads: CASSERAGTGNTIYF. The CDR3 bases are TGTGCCAGCAGTGAACGGGCAGGGACTGGAAACACCATATATTTT.

V usage is TRBV27 and J usage is TRBJ1-6; D unresolved. CDR1 MNHEY and CDR2 SMNVEV come from the germline V gene (reference sequence). The CDR3 totals 13 residues. This chain's CDR3 is CATGSSYNSPLHF. The CDR3 DNA sequence: TGTGCAACCGGCAGCTCCTATAATTCACCCCTCCACTTT.

This clone was seen once. The chain employs TRBV21-1 and TRBJ2-7; the D call of TRBD2 is as the table states it, not checked on the DNA. TRBV21-1 is labeled a pseudogene. CDR3 length: 14 residues. For the CDR3, the DNA is TGTGCCAGCAGCATAAAACGGGACTCCTACGAGCAGTACTTC. Amino acids: CASSIKRDSYEQYF.

The chain couples TRBV6-5 to TRBJ2-6; D remains ambiguous. In germline, CDR1 is MNHEY, CDR2 SVGAGI. Trimming took 2 bases from V and 1 from J, leaving 6 bases between them. The CDR3 has 15 residues. As DNA, the CDR3 is TGTGCCAGCAGTTACAGCGATTCTGGGGCCAACGTCCTGACTTTC. This sequence encodes CASSYSDSGANVLTF.

The chain carries TRBV5-1 and TRBJ2-3, with TRBD2 matching over 12 bases. J lost 4 bases, V lost 3 bases, and 6 bases had no gene match. In germline, CDR1 is SGHRS, CDR2 YFSETQ. This CDR3 contains 16 residues. Here the CDR3 DNA reads TGCGCCAGCAGCTCACCCGGACTAGCGGGGCCAGATACGCAGTATTTT. It codes for CASSSPGLAGPDTQYF. Looking up the rest from reference TRBV5-1 and TRBJ2-3 gives the full variable domain: KAGVTQTPRYLIKTRGQQVTLSCSPISGHRSVSWYQQTPGQGLQFLFEYFSETQRNKGNFPGRFSGRQFSNSRSEMNVSTLELGDSALYLCASSSPGLAGPDTQYFGPGTRLTVL.

The DNA of the CDR3 is TGTGCCATCCTTAGCGGGGGGACAGATACGCAGTATTTT. Translated: CAILSGGTDTQYF. This chain joins TRBV10-3 and TRBJ2-3; 10 nucleotides match TRBD2. Germline trimming cut 8 bases from V and 3 bases from J; bases unmatched to any gene: 2. The CDR3 contains 13 residues. CDR1 is ENHRY and CDR2 is SYGVKD in the germline V gene.

The gene calls are TRBV5-6 and TRBJ2-2; TRBD2 matches 8 bases. This CDR3 is 18 amino acids long. Per germline, CDR1 SGHDT and CDR2 YYEEEE. J was trimmed by 4 bases and V by 6 bases; bases with no gene match: 17. CDR3 sequence reads: CASTQPTPGLVFTGELFF. The CDR3 bases are TGTGCCAGCACCCAACCGACACCGGGACTAGTATTCACCGGGGAGCTGTTTTTT.

The chain uses TRBV7-8 and TRBJ1-5; no definite D call. Between the trimmed V and J ends, which lost 1 base and 0 bases, there was a span of 7 bases. This CDR3 comprises 15 residues. Germline V CDR1 and CDR2: SGHVS, FQNEAQ. CDR3 DNA: TGTGCCAGCAGCTTAGGACGGGTTAGCAATCAGCCCCAGCATTTT. Amino acids: CASSLGRVSNQPQHF.

The V call is TRBV30, the J call TRBJ1-2, with D perhaps TRBD1 (5 bases). The CDR3 is made up of 14 amino acids. From germline, CDR1 is GTSNPN and CDR2 SVGIG (reference sequence). The V gene lost 0 bases and the J gene lost 4 bases, with 12 bases spanning the gap. The CDR3 region is CAWSVRQRFYGYTF. In DNA form, the CDR3 reads TGTGCCTGGAGTGTACGACAGAGATTCTATGGCTACACCTTC.

This chain links TRBV12-3 or TRBV12-4 with TRBJ1-2; D ambiguous. V was trimmed by 3 bases and J by 2 bases, leaving 7 bases between them. This CDR3 comprises 13 residues. The CDR3 DNA reads as TGTGCCAGCAGTTTTACCCTAAACTATGGCTACACCTTC. This encodes CASSFTLNYGYTF.

The V and J genes are TRBV10-1 and TRBJ2-7; D possibly uses TRBD1 or TRBD2 (5 bases each). Germline V gives CDR1 WNHNN, CDR2 SYGVQD (reference sequence). CDR3 length: 15 residues. Trimming cost V 4 bases and J 2 bases, with 15 bases left between them. Here the CDR3 DNA reads TGCGCCAGCAGTGGGGATGGGACCGATCCCTACGAGCAGTACTTC. It is translated as CASSGDGTDPYEQYF.

This clone was recorded once. V and J are TRBV12-3 or TRBV12-4 and TRBJ2-1; no reliable D call. CDR3 length: 11 residues. V lost 1 base, J lost 8 bases, and 3 bases lay in between. CDR3 protein: CASSLVYEQFF. The DNA of the CDR3 is TGTGCCAGCAGTTTAGTTTATGAGCAGTTCTTC.

The J gene is TRBJ1-5, the V gene TRBV2; D ambiguous. The CDR3 is 17 amino acids. The V gene's germline CDR1 is SNHLY and CDR2 FYNNEI. The V gene lost 0 bases and the J gene lost 0 bases, with 12 bases spanning the gap. CDR3 nucleotides: TGTGCCAGCAGTGAAGCAGACCCTTTCAATAGCAATCAGCCCCAGCATTTT. Protein product: CASSEADPFNSNQPQHF.

The CDR3 spells CATGAGMNTEAFF. Written as DNA, the CDR3 is TGTGCCACCGGGGCTGGGATGAACACTGAAGCTTTCTTT. The rearrangement joins TRBV15 to TRBJ1-1; a weak D match, TRBD1 (5 bases). V lost 8 bases and J lost 0, with 10 bases in between. Per germline, CDR1 LNHNV and CDR2 YYDKDF (reference sequence). The CDR3 extends over 13 amino acids.